Listed here are 27 T cell receptor beta chains from one sample, sequenced in a study of CD8+ T cells in alopecia areata. In each case, RNA was isolated and then reverse transcribed into cDNA as the sequencing template. Profiling relied on immunoSEQ multiplex PCR, and the TCRdb table lists in-frame clones only, not all of them. The sample has roughly 140,000 clones; around half are singletons. This specimen consisted of CD8+ T cells sorted from blood, obtained at week 0. The source of these receptors is a human donor with alopecia areata.

The V call is TRBV9, the J call TRBJ2-3; D uncertain. This CDR3 spans 14 amino acids. V lost 0 bases and J 2 bases, leaving 7 bases between the germline ends. In germline, CDR1 is SGDLS, CDR2 YYNGEE. The CDR3, as DNA: TGTGCCAGCAGCGTAGGGGGTTACACAGATACGCAGTATTTT. Translated, it gives CASSVGGYTDTQYF.

The genes are TRBV30 and TRBJ1-2; D remains ambiguous. Trimming took 3 bases from V and 3 from J, leaving 17 bases between them. Germline values: CDR1 GTSNPN, CDR2 SVGIG (reference sequence). The CDR3 covers 15 residues. CDR3 loop: CAWSPSAGAYYGYTF. CDR3 sequence (DNA): TGTGCCTGGAGCCCCTCGGCAGGAGCCTACTATGGCTACACCTTC. Full variable domain (outside the CDR3, taken from reference TRBV30 and TRBJ1-2): SQTIHQWPATLVQPVGSPLSLECTVEGTSNPNLYWYRQAAGRGLQLLFYSVGIGQISSEVPQNLSASRPQDRQFILSSKKLLLSDSGFYLCAWSPSAGAYYGYTFGSGTRLTVV.

This clone was seen only a few times. The junction and the germline gene differ at one end; a read error may be behind it. This chain links TRBV29-1 with TRBJ1-1, with TRBD1 identical over 7 bases. CDR3 length: 13 amino acids. Germline assignment: CDR1 SQVTM and CDR2 ANQGSEA. CDR3 sequence: CSVEGGANTEAFF. The CDR3 DNA is TGCAGCGTCGAAGGGGGCGCGAACACTGAAGCTTTCTTT.

The V call is TRBV6-1, the J call TRBJ2-1; no reliable D call. This CDR3 region has 11 residues. In germline, CDR1 is MNHNS, CDR2 SASEGT. Trimming cost V 2 bases and J 9 bases, with 5 bases left between them. The CDR3 region is CASSEIFEQFF. CDR3 DNA: TGTGCCAGCAGTGAAATCTTTGAGCAGTTCTTC.

V is TRBV30 and J is TRBJ2-1; D is undetermined. The CDR3 loop spans 14 amino acids. CDR1 and CDR2 from the germline V gene are GTSNPN and SVGIG (reference sequence). Between the trimmed V and J ends, which lost 2 bases and 0 bases, there was a span of 8 bases. CDR3 sequence (DNA): TGTGCCTGGAGTCTGGAGAGCTCCTACAATGAGCAGTTCTTC. It is translated as CAWSLESSYNEQFF. Complete variable domain (other parts from reference TRBV30 and TRBJ2-1): SQTIHQWPATLVQPVGSPLSLECTVEGTSNPNLYWYRQAAGRGLQLLFYSVGIGQISSEVPQNLSASRPQDRQFILSSKKLLLSDSGFYLCAWSLESSYNEQFFGPGTRLTVL.

This rearrangement joins TRBV2 to TRBJ2-7, with D perhaps TRBD2 (6 bases). The CDR3 spans 14 residues. Germline-derived CDR1 and CDR2 are SNHLY and FYNNEI. V dropped 6 bases and J dropped 3 bases, with 15 bases sitting between them. The CDR3 sequence is CASRDGTTSYEQYF. The CDR3 nucleotides are TGTGCCAGCAGGGATGGTACGACTAGCTACGAGCAGTACTTC.

The genes are TRBV4-3 and TRBJ2-2; 7 nucleotides match TRBD1. Germline loops: CDR1 LGHNA, CDR2 YSLEER. V lost 0 bases and J lost 4; bases outside the gene matches: 8. The CDR3 is 17 amino acids. In DNA form, the CDR3 reads TGCGCCAGCAGCCAAGACCCTCCGGCAGGGGGCACCGGGGAGCTGTTTTTT. It codes for CASSQDPPAGGTGELFF.

The chain couples TRBV11-2 to TRBJ2-3; TRBD2 agrees at 7 bases. V dropped 7 bases and J dropped 2; count of bases not matched to a gene: 3. This CDR3 region has 13 residues. The germline V gene has CDR1 SGHAT and CDR2 FQNNGV. This CDR3 is CASNGGFTDTQYF. The CDR3 nucleotides are TGTGCCAGCAACGGGGGGTTCACAGATACGCAGTATTTT.

The chain is built from TRBV9 and TRBJ1-2; 9 bases are shared with TRBD1. CDR1 and CDR2 from the germline V gene are SGDLS and YYNGEE. The CDR3 is 14 amino acids. The J segment lost 5 bases and the V segment lost 3 bases, leaving 5 bases of the junction unmatched. The CDR3 sequence is CASSGTGDRYGYTF. DNA of the CDR3: TGTGCCAGCAGCGGGACAGGGGATAGGTATGGCTACACCTTC.

The gene calls are TRBV12-5 and TRBJ2-7; D remains ambiguous. The CDR3 is 16 amino acids. CDR1 LGHNT and CDR2 FRNRAP come from the germline V gene. Trimming removed 6 bases from V and 7 bases from J, with 25 bases in between. Written as DNA, the CDR3 is TGTGCTAGTGGCCTTCCACTCCCCGGACGACACGAAGAGCAGTACTTC. Protein: CASGLPLPGRHEEQYF.

Regarding this clone: The same CDR3 is also encoded by other DNA sequences in this sample. The chain is built from TRBV9 and TRBJ2-3; D could derive from TRBD1 or TRBD2 (5 bases each). The CDR3 sequence is 12 residues long. Germline CDR1 and CDR2: SGDLS and YYNGEE. V lost 0 bases, J lost 6 bases, and 5 bases lay in between. The CDR3 DNA follows: TGTGCCAGCAGCGTAGGGGGGGATACGCAGTATTTT. Its protein product is CASSVGGDTQYF.

This clone was picked up a small number of times. One end of the junction varies from germline; a read error may be responsible. The rearrangement joins TRBV2 to TRBJ1-4; D uncertain. The germline V gene has CDR1 SNHLY and CDR2 FYNNEI. The CDR3 is made up of 13 amino acids. The CDR3 DNA sequence: TGTGCCAGCAGCGAAGCCCTAAGGGAAAAACTGTTTTTT. Protein sequence: CASSEALREKLFF.

The gene calls are TRBV12-5 and TRBJ2-1, with D possibly TRBD2 on 5 matching bases. The V gene lost 2 bases and the J gene lost 7 bases, with 6 bases spanning the gap. Germline V gene lookup returns CDR1 LGHNT and CDR2 FRNRAP. This CDR3 is built from 12 residues. The CDR3 sequence is CASGLSGNEQFF. CDR3 in DNA: TGTGCTAGTGGTTTGTCGGGGAATGAGCAGTTCTTC.

The rearrangement uses TRBV11-2 and TRBJ2-7; possible D gene TRBD2, 5 bases. Trimming took off 4 bases at V and 3 bases at J, with 7 bases between the two ends. This CDR3 has 12 residues. Germline V gene data show CDR1 as SGHAT and CDR2 as FQNNGV. The CDR3 bases are TGTGCCAGCAGCTCCCGGGACTACGAGCAGTACTTC. Its translation is CASSSRDYEQYF. The full variable domain, rest sourced from reference TRBV11-2 and TRBJ2-7, is EAGVAQSPRYKIIEKRQSVAFWCNPISGHATLYWYQQILGQGPKLLIQFQNNGVVDDSQLPKDRFSAERLKGVDSTLKIQPAKLEDSAVYLCASSSRDYEQYFGPGTRLTVT.

This chain connects TRBV27 to TRBJ2-7; 7 bases match TRBD1. The J segment lost 5 bases and the V segment lost 0 bases, leaving 1 base of the junction unmatched. CDR1 is MNHEY and CDR2 is SMNVEV in the germline V gene (reference sequence). The CDR3 sequence is 13 residues long. Written as DNA, the CDR3 is TGTGCCAGCAGTTTATCGACAGGGAACGAGCAGTACTTC. As protein: CASSLSTGNEQYF.

The chain recombines TRBV6-4 with TRBJ2-1; 9 nucleotides match TRBD1. Germline values: CDR1 MRHNA, CDR2 SNTAGT. The CDR3 is made up of 15 amino acids. After removal of 5 bases from V and 4 bases from J, the junction contained 6 bases not matched to a gene. The CDR3, as DNA: TGTGCCAGCAGTTCTACTGGGACAGGGTACAATGAGCAGTTCTTC. It codes for CASSSTGTGYNEQFF.

V and J are TRBV6-6 and TRBJ2-7, with D unresolved. The CDR3 is 12 residues long. Trimming left V 0 bases short and J 7 bases short, with 7 bases between. Germline values: CDR1 MNHNY, CDR2 SVGAGI (reference sequence). Written as DNA, the CDR3 is TGTGCCAGCAGTTACTCGGACGGGGAGCAGTACTTC. This encodes CASSYSDGEQYF.

This chain links TRBV5-1 with TRBJ1-2; D not certain. The CDR3 has 12 residues. CDR1 is SGHRS, CDR2 YFSETQ, per germline. V was pared by 4 bases and J by 6 bases, with 10 bases between. CDR3 region: CASSTYKDGYTF. The DNA of the CDR3 is TGCGCCAGCAGCACTTACAAGGATGGCTACACCTTC.

The DNA for the CDR3 is TGCGCCAGCACACACCGGGGCGAGGGATCTTATGGCTACACCTTC. Translation gives CASTHRGEGSYGYTF. The rearrangement joins TRBV5-1 to TRBJ1-2; perhaps TRBD1 as D (5 bases). Trimming pared 6 bases from V and 5 bases from J, leaving 20 bases between. Germline CDR1 is SGHRS and CDR2 is YFSETQ. The CDR3 has 15 residues.

The chain employs TRBV15 and TRBJ2-7; 12 nucleotides line up with TRBD1. Unmatched junction bases numbered 10, after V lost 3 bases and J lost 4 bases. CDR1 is LNHNV, CDR2 YYDKDF, per germline (reference sequence). The CDR3 is made up of 17 amino acids. CDR3 in DNA: TGTGCCACCAGCAGCGAGTCACCGGGACAGGGGGCTTACGAGCAGTACTTC. This codes for CATSSESPGQGAYEQYF.

V usage is TRBV4-3 and J usage is TRBJ1-2; TRBD1 matches 8 bases. The V gene's germline CDR1 is LGHNA and CDR2 YSLEER. The ends lost 0 bases at V and 4 bases at J; junction bases unmatched: 4. CDR3 length: 15 amino acids. CDR3 protein: CASSQDRGQGYGYTF. The DNA of the CDR3 is TGCGCCAGCAGCCAAGACAGGGGGCAAGGCTATGGCTACACCTTC.

V usage is TRBV27 and J usage is TRBJ1-6, with a tentative D call TRBD1 (5 bases). The CDR3 loop spans 17 amino acids. Germline V gene data show CDR1 as MNHEY and CDR2 as SMNVEV (reference sequence). The V end was cut by 0 bases, the J end by 7 bases, with 16 bases between. The CDR3 is CASSLSPGTVLNSPLHF. The CDR3 DNA follows: TGTGCCAGCAGTTTATCCCCGGGGACCGTACTCAATTCACCCCTCCACTTT.

Note on this clone: The sample holds other DNA sequences that translate to the same CDR3. The chain uses TRBV4-3 and TRBJ2-7; possible D gene TRBD2, 6 bases. The CDR3 loop spans 15 amino acids. CDR1 and CDR2 from the germline V gene are LGHNA and YSLEER. V lost 0 bases to trimming and J lost 4 bases, with 13 bases between them. The CDR3 sequence: CASSQDPAGGYEQYF. The CDR3 DNA is TGCGCCAGCAGCCAAGATCCGGCCGGGGGATACGAGCAGTACTTC.

The V call is TRBV2, the J call TRBJ2-7; no definite D call. The CDR3 extends over 15 amino acids. Per the germline V gene, CDR1 is SNHLY and CDR2 is FYNNEI. V lost 3 bases and J lost 4, with 16 bases in between. The CDR3 reads CASSDPLTSYYEQYF. DNA of the CDR3: TGTGCCAGCAGTGATCCCCTAACCTCCTATTACGAGCAGTACTTC.

V usage is TRBV27 and J usage is TRBJ1-5; tentative D call: TRBD1 (6 bases). This CDR3 has 14 amino acids. CDR1 and CDR2 (germline): MNHEY, SMNVEV (reference sequence). V lost 5 bases, J lost 5 bases, and 13 bases lay in between. CDR3 amino acids: CASSRLDSDQPQHF. In nucleotides, the CDR3 is TGTGCCAGCAGTCGGCTGGACAGCGATCAGCCCCAGCATTTT.

This clone showed up just a few times. The same CDR3 is also encoded by other DNA sequences in this sample. V is TRBV2 and J is TRBJ1-1, with unresolved D. Trimming left V 0 bases short and J 4 bases short, with 3 bases between. The CDR3 is made up of 12 amino acids. Germline lookup yields CDR1 SNHLY and CDR2 FYNNEI. CDR3 residues: CASSEAGTEAFF. The CDR3 nucleotides are TGTGCCAGCAGTGAAGCGGGCACTGAAGCTTTCTTT.

This rearrangement joins TRBV27 to TRBJ2-5; 7 bases are a match to TRBD1. The ends lost 2 bases at V and 4 bases at J; junction bases unmatched: 7. The CDR3 spans 15 residues. From germline, CDR1 is MNHEY and CDR2 SMNVEV (reference sequence). The CDR3 nucleotides read TGTGCCAGCAGTTTAGTGCCTTCAGGGGGAGAGACCCAGTACTTC. Encoded protein: CASSLVPSGGETQYF.